This entry lists 25 T cell receptor beta chains sequenced from one sample in a study of T cell clones after liver transplantation. Repertoires were generated with immunoSEQ multiplex PCR, while TCRdb's copy carries only in-frame clones and drops some. The table includes around 20,000 clones, around 90% detected once. This specimen was CD8+ T cells from blood, taken before liver transplant. Receptors were obtained from a human donor who received a liver transplant.

V usage is TRBV11-1 and J usage is TRBJ2-5; TRBD2 matches at 7 bases. CDR1 and CDR2 (germline): SGHAT, FQDESV (reference sequence). The CDR3 covers 16 residues. The V segment lost 1 base and the J segment 4 bases; nucleotides outside the gene matches: 9. The CDR3 coding sequence is TGTGCCAGCAGCTTAGAACGGCGGGAGATGGCAGAGACCCAGTACTTC. This encodes CASSLERREMAETQYF.

The rearrangement joins TRBV6-1 to TRBJ2-7; D is uncertain. Trimming stripped 1 base from V and 0 bases from J, with 7 bases between. Germline V gene lookup returns CDR1 MNHNS and CDR2 SASEGT. This CDR3 is built from 14 residues. This CDR3 reads CASSEDLLSYEQYF. The CDR3 bases are TGTGCCAGCAGTGAAGACTTACTCTCCTACGAGCAGTACTTC.

V is TRBV5-6 and J is TRBJ1-2, with D perhaps TRBD1 (5 bases). The germline V gene encodes CDR1 SGHDT and CDR2 YYEEEE. The length of the CDR3 is 16 residues. Trimming removed 5 bases at V and 2 bases at J, with 19 bases between. DNA of the CDR3: TGTGCCAGCAGTTCCGAACTCCTGACAGACAACTATGGCTACACCTTC. Amino acids: CASSSELLTDNYGYTF.

This chain connects TRBV5-1 to TRBJ2-1; D unresolved. The CDR3 totals 16 residues. The V gene's germline CDR1 is SGHRS and CDR2 YFSETQ. The germline V and J ends were trimmed by 0 bases and 4 bases, with 14 bases remaining between them. CDR3 amino acids: CASSLVGTSVYNEQFF. CDR3 DNA sequence: TGCGCCAGCAGCTTGGTAGGCACCAGTGTATACAATGAGCAGTTCTTC.

The chain recombines TRBV29-1 with TRBJ2-2; 10 bases are shared with TRBD1. The CDR3 consists of 16 residues. The V and J ends lost 3 bases and 3 bases, in that order; junction bases with no gene match: 7. Per germline, CDR1 SQVTM and CDR2 ANQGSEA. The DNA of the CDR3 is TGCAGCGTTGAGGGGACAGGGGTTATTGACACCGGGGAGCTGTTTTTT. Protein product: CSVEGTGVIDTGELFF.

The rearrangement links TRBV5-5 to TRBJ2-3, with D uncertain. V was cut by 7 bases and J by 3 bases, with 24 bases left in between. Per the germline V gene, CDR1 is SGHKS and CDR2 is YYEKEE (reference sequence). The CDR3 sequence is 17 residues long. CDR3 nucleotides: TGTGCCAGCCCTCCCCACCCCGATACCCTCAGGACAGATACGCAGTATTTT. It specifies CASPPHPDTLRTDTQYF.

The chain links TRBV4-1 to TRBJ2-1; possibly TRBD1 or TRBD2 for D (6 bases each). V lost 4 bases to trimming and J lost 8 bases, with 24 bases between them. CDR3 length: 17 residues. CDR1 and CDR2 (germline): MGHRA, YSYEKL. CDR3 nucleotide sequence: TGCGCCAGCAGCCTAGTCCCTAGCGCGATAAGGGGGGATGAGCAGTTCTTC. Translated: CASSLVPSAIRGDEQFF.

The chain couples TRBV7-3 to TRBJ1-1, with D maybe TRBD1 (5 bases). Germline loops: CDR1 SGHTA, CDR2 FQGTGA. The V gene lost 3 bases and the J gene lost 1 base, with 12 bases spanning the gap. This CDR3 region has 15 residues. CDR3 sequence reads: CASSFWPGENTEAFF. CDR3 nucleotide sequence: TGTGCCAGCAGCTTCTGGCCGGGGGAGAACACTGAAGCTTTCTTT.

This rearrangement joins TRBV19 to TRBJ2-7; tentative D call: TRBD2 (6 bases). V gave up 3 bases and J gave up 6 bases, with 12 bases separating them. Germline-derived CDR1 and CDR2 are LNHDA and SQIVND (reference sequence). CDR3 length equals 13 residues. The DNA for the CDR3 is TGTGCCAGTAGTATGGGAGGACGGGGCGAGCAGTACTTC. Translated: CASSMGGRGEQYF. The full variable domain, with the rest looked up from reference TRBV19 and TRBJ2-7, is DGGITQSPKYLFRKEGQNVTLSCEQNLNHDAMYWYRQDPGQGLRLIYYSQIVNDFQKGDIAEGYSVSREKKESFPLTVTSAQKNPTAFYLCASSMGGRGEQYFGPGTRLTVT.

This clone showed up just once. The chain couples TRBV5-4 to TRBJ2-2; no reliable D call. Germline V gives CDR1 SGHNT, CDR2 YYREEE (reference sequence). V lost 3 bases and J lost 5, with 14 bases in between. This CDR3 contains 15 residues. The CDR3 protein is CASSSKNVLTGELFF. The CDR3 DNA reads TGTGCCAGCAGCTCCAAAAATGTCCTAACCGGGGAGCTGTTTTTT.

The CDR3 sequence is CASSLSRAHELFF. DNA of the CDR3: TGTGCCAGCAGTTTATCTCGGGCTCACGAGCTGTTTTTT. The chain uses TRBV27 and TRBJ2-2; no definite D call. There are 13 residues in the CDR3. The germline V gene has CDR1 MNHEY and CDR2 SMNVEV (reference sequence). The germline V and J ends were trimmed by 0 bases and 11 bases, with 10 bases remaining between them.

This chain joins TRBV7-9 and TRBJ2-5; no reliable D call. Germline V lookup: CDR1 SEHNR, CDR2 FQNEAQ (reference sequence). The V end was cut by 1 base, the J end by 4 bases, with 4 bases between. The CDR3 runs to 12 residues. The DNA of the CDR3 is TGTGCCAGCAGCTTAGTCATAGAGACCCAGTACTTC. Translation gives CASSLVIETQYF.

This clone is categorized as large. This sequence joins TRBV5-1 and TRBJ2-1; D call uncertain. This CDR3 comprises 15 residues. CDR1 is SGHRS, CDR2 YFSETQ, per germline. Trimming shortened V by 5 bases and J by 1 base, and 13 bases separated the two germline ends. CDR3 coding DNA: TGCGCCAGCAGTTCTTCTAGGGTATCCTACAATGAGCAGTTCTTC. Encoded protein: CASSSSRVSYNEQFF. The variable domain in full, completed from reference TRBV5-1 and TRBJ2-1, reads KAGVTQTPRYLIKTRGQQVTLSCSPISGHRSVSWYQQTPGQGLQFLFEYFSETQRNKGNFPGRFSGRQFSNSRSEMNVSTLELGDSALYLCASSSSRVSYNEQFFGPGTRLTVL.

This clone was counted once. The genes are TRBV11-2 and TRBJ1-3; 10 nucleotides line up with TRBD1. Germline V lookup: CDR1 SGHAT, CDR2 FQNNGV. The CDR3 totals 18 residues. V lost 0 bases and J lost 4; bases outside the gene matches: 9. CDR3 region: CASSLEDRGFGKGNTIYF. The CDR3 bases are TGTGCCAGCAGCTTAGAGGACAGGGGGTTTGGTAAGGGAAACACCATATATTTT.

The chain joins TRBV28 to TRBJ2-3; D is unclear. V gave up 5 bases and J gave up 0 bases, with 15 bases separating them. This CDR3 is 16 amino acids long. Germline lookup yields CDR1 MDHEN and CDR2 SYDVKM. CDR3 in DNA: TGTGCCAGCAGTAAGGTTCAGGTTTCTAGCACAGATACGCAGTATTTT. Translation gives CASSKVQVSSTDTQYF.

This clone has a single count. The rearrangement links TRBV29-1 to TRBJ2-7, with 7 bases that match TRBD1. Germline assignment: CDR1 SQVTM and CDR2 ANQGSEA. This CDR3 has 13 residues. V lost 7 bases and J lost 2; bases outside the gene matches: 8. The CDR3 region has the DNA TGCAGCGCTCGGGACAGTCGAACCTACGAGCAGTACTTC. Encoded protein: CSARDSRTYEQYF.

This clone was counted a few times. This CDR3 reads CASSSDGAPYNEQFF. CDR3 in DNA: TGTGCCAGCAGTTCGGACGGAGCCCCCTACAATGAGCAGTTCTTC. The J gene is TRBJ2-1, the V gene TRBV27, with D unresolved. Trimming took 4 bases from V and 2 from J, leaving 12 bases between them. This CDR3 has 15 residues. The germline gives CDR1 MNHEY, CDR2 SMNVEV (reference sequence).

The V call is TRBV4-3, the J call TRBJ2-3, with 13 bases aligning to TRBD2. After removal of 0 bases from V and 2 bases from J, the junction contained 11 bases not matched to a gene. Germline lookup yields CDR1 LGHNA and CDR2 YSLEER. The CDR3 has 20 amino acids. CDR3 loop: CASSQDFSRLAGGFTDTQYF. CDR3 sequence (DNA): TGCGCCAGCAGCCAAGACTTCTCCCGACTAGCGGGAGGTTTCACAGATACGCAGTATTTT.

The CDR3 is CASTRWEGPGDEQFF. The CDR3 region has the DNA TGTGCCAGCACCCGATGGGAGGGACCGGGGGATGAGCAGTTCTTC. The chain has TRBV9 and TRBJ2-1; 7 positions match TRBD2. The CDR3 sequence is 15 residues long. The ends lost 6 bases at V and 8 bases at J; junction bases unmatched: 14. From germline, CDR1 is SGDLS and CDR2 YYNGEE.

The J gene is TRBJ2-3, the V gene TRBV9, with no clear D. From germline, CDR1 is SGDLS and CDR2 YYNGEE. V was clipped by 4 bases and J by 2 bases, with 14 bases between them. The CDR3 contains 15 residues. CDR3 nucleotide sequence: TGTGCCAGCAGCTCGGACCCCCGAATCACAGATACGCAGTATTTT. Amino acid sequence: CASSSDPRITDTQYF.

This chain joins TRBV9 and TRBJ2-7; D not resolved. Germline V lookup: CDR1 SGDLS, CDR2 YYNGEE. Trimming took 0 bases from V and 5 from J, leaving 3 bases between them. This CDR3 is built from 11 residues. The CDR3 sequence is CASSVGDEQYF. CDR3 DNA: TGTGCCAGCAGCGTAGGAGACGAGCAGTACTTC.

The chain combines TRBV28 with TRBJ2-7; D is uncertain. Looked up from germline, CDR1 is MDHEN and CDR2 is SYDVKM. The CDR3 contains 15 residues. The germline V and J ends were trimmed by 3 bases and 6 bases, with 18 bases remaining between them. The CDR3 sequence: CASSFNLILVREQYF. CDR3 nucleotides: TGTGCCAGCAGTTTTAACTTAATCCTTGTGCGCGAGCAGTACTTC.

This chain links TRBV28 with TRBJ1-5; 9 positions agree with TRBD1. The V and J ends lost 5 bases and 5 bases, in that order; junction bases with no gene match: 7. The CDR3 is 15 residues long. CDR1 and CDR2 from the germline V gene are MDHEN and SYDVKM. CDR3 bases: TGTGCCAGCAGTAGGACAGGGGAGGGATATCAGCCCCAGCATTTT. Its translation: CASSRTGEGYQPQHF.

In this sample, this clone turned up once. The chain is built from TRBV29-1 and TRBJ2-2; D possibly corresponds to TRBD1 (6 bases). Germline V CDR1 and CDR2: SQVTM, ANQGSEA. The CDR3 contains 13 residues. V shed 4 bases and J shed 1 base, with 7 bases lying between them. For the CDR3, the DNA is TGCAGCGTTGGACAGGTGAACACCGGGGAGCTGTTTTTT. It specifies CSVGQVNTGELFF.

The V gene is TRBV28, the J gene TRBJ2-1; the match to TRBD2 covers 13 bases. Germline CDR1 MDHEN, CDR2 SYDVKM. Trimming took 1 base from V and 7 from J; bases not matched to a gene: 4. CDR3 size: 16 residues. DNA of the CDR3: TGTGCCAGCAGTTTATCGACTAGCGGGAGGAGAAATGAGCAGTTCTTC. Its protein is CASSLSTSGRRNEQFF.